This T cell receptor beta chain was documented in a study of cytomegalovirus exposure and HLA in healthy donors. Study-level results: The later analysis indicated that the majority of CMV-associated TCR beta chains appeared HLA-restricted. Per a later analysis, about 15,000 TCR beta sequences showed association with HLA alleles at 0.05 false discovery rate.

This donor lacks a recorded CMV serostatus. Both 60 Vbeta primers and 13 Jbeta primers went into the PCR. Profiling relied on immunoSEQ multiplex PCR, and the TCRdb table lists in-frame clones only, not all of them. This sample has 80,000 to 95,000 clones; 64% occur once, and the top ten carry 2% to 2.5%. As concerns this clone: Its antigen is undetermined.

Trimming at V came to 4 bases and at J to 3 bases, leaving 3 bases not matched to a gene. The CDR3 is 14 amino acids. The V gene's germline CDR1 is SEHNR and CDR2 FQNEAQ (reference sequence). This chain uses TRBV7-9 with TRBJ1-1, with 9 nucleotides matching TRBD1. This receptor was identified in a human donor in good health. Sequencing input: PBMCs. CDR3 sequence: CASSSTGGDTEAFF. CDR3 nucleotides: TGTGCCAGCAGCTCGACAGGGGGAGACACTGAAGCTTTCTTT.